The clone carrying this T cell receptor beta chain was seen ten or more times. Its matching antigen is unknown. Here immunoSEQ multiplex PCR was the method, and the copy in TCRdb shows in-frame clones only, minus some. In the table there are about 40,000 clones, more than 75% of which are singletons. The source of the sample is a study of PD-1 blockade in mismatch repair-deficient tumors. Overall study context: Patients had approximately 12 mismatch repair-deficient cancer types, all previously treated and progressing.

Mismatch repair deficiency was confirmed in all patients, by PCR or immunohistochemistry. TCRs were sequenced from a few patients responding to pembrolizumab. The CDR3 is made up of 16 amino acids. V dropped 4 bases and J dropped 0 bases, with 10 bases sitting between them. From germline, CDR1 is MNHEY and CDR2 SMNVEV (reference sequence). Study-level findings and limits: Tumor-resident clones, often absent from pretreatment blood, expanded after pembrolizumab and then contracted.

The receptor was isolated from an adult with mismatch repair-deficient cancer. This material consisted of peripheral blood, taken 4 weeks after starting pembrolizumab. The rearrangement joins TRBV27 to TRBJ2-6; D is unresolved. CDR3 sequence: CASSSLTSSGANVLTF. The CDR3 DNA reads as TGTGCCAGCAGTTCGCTGACCAGCTCTGGGGCCAACGTCCTGACTTTC.